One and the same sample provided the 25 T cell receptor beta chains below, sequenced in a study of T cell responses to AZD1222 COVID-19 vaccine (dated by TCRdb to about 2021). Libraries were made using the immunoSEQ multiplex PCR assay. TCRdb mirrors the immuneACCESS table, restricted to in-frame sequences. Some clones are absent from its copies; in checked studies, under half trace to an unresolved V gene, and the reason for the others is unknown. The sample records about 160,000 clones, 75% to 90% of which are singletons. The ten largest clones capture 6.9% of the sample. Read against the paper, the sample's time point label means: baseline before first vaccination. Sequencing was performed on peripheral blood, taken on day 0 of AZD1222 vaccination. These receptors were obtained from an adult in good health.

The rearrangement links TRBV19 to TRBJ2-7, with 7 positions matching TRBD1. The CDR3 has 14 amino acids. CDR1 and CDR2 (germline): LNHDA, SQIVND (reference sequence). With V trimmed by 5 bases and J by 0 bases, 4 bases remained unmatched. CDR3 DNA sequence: TGTGCCAGTAGTGACAGGGCTGACTCCTACGAGCAGTACTTC. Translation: CASSDRADSYEQYF.

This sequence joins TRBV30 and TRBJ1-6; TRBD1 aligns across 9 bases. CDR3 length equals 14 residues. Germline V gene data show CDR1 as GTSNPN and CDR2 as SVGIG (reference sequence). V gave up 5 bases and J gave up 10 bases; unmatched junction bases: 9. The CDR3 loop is CAWQSGTGYSPLHF. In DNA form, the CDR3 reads TGTGCCTGGCAAAGCGGGACAGGGTACTCACCCCTCCACTTT. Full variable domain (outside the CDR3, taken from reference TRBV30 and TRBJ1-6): SQTIHQWPATLVQPVGSPLSLECTVEGTSNPNLYWYRQAAGRGLQLLFYSVGIGQISSEVPQNLSASRPQDRQFILSSKKLLLSDSGFYLCAWQSGTGYSPLHFGNGTRLTVT.

As DNA, the CDR3 is TGCGCCAGCAGCTTGGCCGGGGCAGGGTCGGGCACTGAAGCTTTCTTT. Translation: CASSLAGAGSGTEAFF. The chain carries TRBV5-1 and TRBJ1-1, with D possibly being TRBD1 (5 bases). The CDR3 sequence is 16 residues long. The V end lost 0 bases, the J end lost 4 bases, and 16 bases lay between the germline ends. Germline V gene data show CDR1 as SGHRS and CDR2 as YFSETQ. The full variable domain, in which reference TRBV5-1 and TRBJ1-1 provide the parts outside the CDR3, is KAGVTQTPRYLIKTRGQQVTLSCSPISGHRSVSWYQQTPGQGLQFLFEYFSETQRNKGNFPGRFSGRQFSNSRSEMNVSTLELGDSALYLCASSLAGAGSGTEAFFGQGTRLTVV.

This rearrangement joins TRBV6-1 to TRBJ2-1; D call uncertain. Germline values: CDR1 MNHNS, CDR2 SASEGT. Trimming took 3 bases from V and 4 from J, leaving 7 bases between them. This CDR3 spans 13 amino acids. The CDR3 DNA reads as TGTGCCAGCAGTGATTTGTTGTACAATGAGCAGTTCTTC. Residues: CASSDLLYNEQFF.

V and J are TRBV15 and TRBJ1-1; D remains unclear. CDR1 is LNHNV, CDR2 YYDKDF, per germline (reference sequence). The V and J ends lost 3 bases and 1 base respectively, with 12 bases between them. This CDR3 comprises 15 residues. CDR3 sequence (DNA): TGTGCCACCAGCAGTGAACTTCTGGGGAACACTGAAGCTTTCTTT. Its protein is CATSSELLGNTEAFF.

The CDR3 here is CASSEWGAHYTEAFF. In nucleotides, the CDR3 is TGTGCCAGCAGCGAGTGGGGGGCGCATTACACTGAAGCTTTCTTT. The chain has TRBV7-9 and TRBJ1-1; D possibly corresponds to TRBD1 (6 bases). Deletions cut 5 bases from V and 3 bases from J, with 16 bases between. This CDR3 is 15 amino acids long. Germline CDR1 reads SEHNR; CDR2 reads FQNEAQ (reference sequence).

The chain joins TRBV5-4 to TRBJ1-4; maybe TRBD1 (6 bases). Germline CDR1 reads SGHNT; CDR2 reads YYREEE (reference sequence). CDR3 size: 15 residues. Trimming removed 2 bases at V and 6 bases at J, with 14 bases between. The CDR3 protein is CASSFAGGAYEKLFF. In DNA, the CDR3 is TGTGCCAGCAGCTTCGCCGGGGGCGCGTATGAAAAACTGTTTTTT.

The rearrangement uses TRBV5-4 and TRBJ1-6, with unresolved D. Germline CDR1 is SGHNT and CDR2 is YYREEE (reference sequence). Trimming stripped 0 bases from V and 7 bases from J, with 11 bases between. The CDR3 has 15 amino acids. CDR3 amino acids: CASSLAGVANSPLHF. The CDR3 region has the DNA TGTGCCAGCAGCTTGGCCGGGGTGGCAAATTCACCCCTCCACTTT.

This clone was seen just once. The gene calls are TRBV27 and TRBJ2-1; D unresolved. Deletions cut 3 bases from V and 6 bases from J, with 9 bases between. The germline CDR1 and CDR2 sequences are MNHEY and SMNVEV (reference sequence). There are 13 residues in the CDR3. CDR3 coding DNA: TGTGCCAGCAGTTTCATTGGGGTCAATGAGCAGTTCTTC. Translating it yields CASSFIGVNEQFF.

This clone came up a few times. CDR3 in amino acids: CASSSSGSLTDTQYF. CDR3 DNA sequence: TGTGCCAGCAGCTCCAGTGGTAGCCTCACAGATACGCAGTATTTT. The chain is built from TRBV7-3 and TRBJ2-3; D unresolved. The CDR3 is 15 amino acids. Per germline, CDR1 SGHTA and CDR2 FQGTGA. Trimming removed 4 bases from V and 2 bases from J, with 13 bases in between. The full variable domain, rest sourced from reference TRBV7-3 and TRBJ2-3, is GAGVSQTPSNKVTEKGKYVELRCDPISGHTALYWYRQSLGQGPEFLIYFQGTGAADDSGLPNDRFFAVRPEGSVSTLKIQRTERGDSAVYLCASSSSGSLTDTQYFGPGTRLTVL.

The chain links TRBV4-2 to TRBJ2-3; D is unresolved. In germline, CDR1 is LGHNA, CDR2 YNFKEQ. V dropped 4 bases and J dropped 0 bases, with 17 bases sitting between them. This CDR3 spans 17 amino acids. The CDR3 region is CASSPPHGSPSTDTQYF. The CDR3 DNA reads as TGTGCCAGCAGCCCCCCCCACGGTAGCCCTAGCACAGATACGCAGTATTTT.

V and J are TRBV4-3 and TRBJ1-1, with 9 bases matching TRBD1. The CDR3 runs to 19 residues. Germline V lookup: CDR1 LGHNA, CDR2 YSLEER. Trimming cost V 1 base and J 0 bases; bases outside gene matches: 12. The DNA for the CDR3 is TGCGCCAGCAGCCAAGTCTCTGGGACAGGGATGAGGTTGAACACTGAAGCTTTCTTT. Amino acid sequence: CASSQVSGTGMRLNTEAFF.

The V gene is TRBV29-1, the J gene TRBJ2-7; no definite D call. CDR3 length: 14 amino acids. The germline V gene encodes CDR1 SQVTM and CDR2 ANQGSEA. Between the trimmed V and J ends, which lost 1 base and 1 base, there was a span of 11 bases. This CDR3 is CSVEVAGRSYEQYF. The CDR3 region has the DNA TGCAGCGTTGAAGTGGCAGGTCGGTCCTACGAGCAGTACTTC.

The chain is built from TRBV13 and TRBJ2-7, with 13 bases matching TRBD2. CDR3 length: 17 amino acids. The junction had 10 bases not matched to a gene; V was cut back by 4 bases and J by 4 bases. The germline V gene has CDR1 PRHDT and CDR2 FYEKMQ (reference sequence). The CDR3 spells CASSSPTSGGALYEQYF. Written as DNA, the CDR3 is TGTGCCAGCAGCTCCCCTACTAGCGGGGGGGCCTTGTACGAGCAGTACTTC.

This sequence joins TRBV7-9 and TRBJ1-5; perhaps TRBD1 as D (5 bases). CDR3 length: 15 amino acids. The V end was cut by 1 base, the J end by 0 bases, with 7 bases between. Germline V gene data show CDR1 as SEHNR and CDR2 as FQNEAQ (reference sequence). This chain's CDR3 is CASSLGQNSNQPQHF. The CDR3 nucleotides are TGTGCCAGCAGCTTAGGACAGAATAGCAATCAGCCCCAGCATTTT.

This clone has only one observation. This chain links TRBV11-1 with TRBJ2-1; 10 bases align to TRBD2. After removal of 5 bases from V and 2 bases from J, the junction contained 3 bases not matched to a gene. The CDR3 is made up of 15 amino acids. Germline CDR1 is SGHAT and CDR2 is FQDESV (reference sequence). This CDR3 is CASSHTSGAYNEQFF. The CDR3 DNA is TGTGCCAGCAGCCACACTAGCGGGGCCTACAATGAGCAGTTCTTC.

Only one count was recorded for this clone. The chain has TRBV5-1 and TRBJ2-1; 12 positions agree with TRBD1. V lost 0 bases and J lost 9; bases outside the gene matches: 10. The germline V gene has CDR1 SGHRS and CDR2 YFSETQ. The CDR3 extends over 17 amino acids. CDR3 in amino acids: CASSLDSPGQGAVEQFF. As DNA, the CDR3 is TGCGCCAGCAGCTTGGATTCTCCGGGACAGGGGGCGGTTGAGCAGTTCTTC.

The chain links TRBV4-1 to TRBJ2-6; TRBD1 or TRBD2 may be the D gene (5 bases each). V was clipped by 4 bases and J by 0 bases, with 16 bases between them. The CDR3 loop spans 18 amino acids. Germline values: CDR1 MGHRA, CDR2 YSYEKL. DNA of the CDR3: TGCGCCAGCAGCCGAAAGGCCGGGGACGTCTCTGGGGCCAACGTCCTGACTTTC. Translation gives CASSRKAGDVSGANVLTF.

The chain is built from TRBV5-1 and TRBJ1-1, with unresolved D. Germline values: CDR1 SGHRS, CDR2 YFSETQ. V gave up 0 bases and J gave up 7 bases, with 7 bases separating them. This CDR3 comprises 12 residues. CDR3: CASSLAQNEAFF. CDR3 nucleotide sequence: TGCGCCAGCAGCTTGGCCCAAAATGAAGCTTTCTTT.

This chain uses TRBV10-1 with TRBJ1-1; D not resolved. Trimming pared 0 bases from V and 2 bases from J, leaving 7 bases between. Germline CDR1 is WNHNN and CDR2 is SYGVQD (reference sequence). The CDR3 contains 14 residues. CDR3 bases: TGCGCCAGCAGTGAGTCCCAGGATAACACTGAAGCTTTCTTT. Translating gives CASSESQDNTEAFF.

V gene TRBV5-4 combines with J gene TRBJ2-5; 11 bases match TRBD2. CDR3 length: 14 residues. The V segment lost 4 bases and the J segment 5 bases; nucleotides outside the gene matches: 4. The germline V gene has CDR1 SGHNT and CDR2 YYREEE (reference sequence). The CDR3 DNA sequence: TGTGCCAGCAGCACCTTAGCGGGGGGGGAGACCCAGTACTTC. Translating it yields CASSTLAGGETQYF.

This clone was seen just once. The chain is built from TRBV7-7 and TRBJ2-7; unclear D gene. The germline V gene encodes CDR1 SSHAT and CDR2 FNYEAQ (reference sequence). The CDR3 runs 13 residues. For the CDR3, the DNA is TGTGCTACCAAACAAGGCGGATCCTACGAGCAGTACGTC. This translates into CATKQGGSYEQYV.

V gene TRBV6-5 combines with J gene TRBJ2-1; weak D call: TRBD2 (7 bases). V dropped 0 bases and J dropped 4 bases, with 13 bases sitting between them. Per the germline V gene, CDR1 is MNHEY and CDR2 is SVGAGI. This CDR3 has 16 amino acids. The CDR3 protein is CASSYSKGGLYNEQFF. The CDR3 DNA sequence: TGTGCCAGCAGTTACTCGAAGGGGGGACTATACAATGAGCAGTTCTTC.

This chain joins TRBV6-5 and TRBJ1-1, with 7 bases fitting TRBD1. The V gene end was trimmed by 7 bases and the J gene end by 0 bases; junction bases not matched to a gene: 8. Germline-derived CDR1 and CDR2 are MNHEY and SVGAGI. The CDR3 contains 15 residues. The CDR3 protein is CASTAGQKMNTEAFF. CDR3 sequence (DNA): TGTGCCAGCACCGCGGGACAGAAGATGAACACTGAAGCTTTCTTT.

The DNA of the CDR3 is TGTGCCTGGAGTGTAGGGGATAGCAATCAGCCCCAGCATTTT. The encoded protein is CAWSVGDSNQPQHF. The chain joins TRBV30 to TRBJ1-5; maybe TRBD1 (5 bases). CDR3 length: 14 residues. CDR1 and CDR2 from the germline V gene are GTSNPN and SVGIG (reference sequence). V was clipped by 0 bases and J by 0 bases, with 6 bases between them.